A selection of T cell receptor beta chains follows, all from one sample in a study of radiotherapy plus CTLA-4 blockade in lung cancer. Assay used: immunoSEQ multiplex PCR; TCRdb lists only in-frame clones, some missing. The repertoire holds 89,000 or so clones, with 75% to 85% as singletons. The source material was peripheral blood, sampled from a patient treated with radiotherapy plus ipilimumab. The origin of the receptors is a human donor with non-small cell lung cancer who had a partial response to radiotherapy plus ipilimumab. CDR3s include the opening cysteine and the closing phenylalanine or tryptophan. The D gene is left open where the match is weak. The size entry is marked missing in some rows and otherwise reads once, few, many or a size class.

j_call: TRBJ2-1
v_call: TRBV6-1
d_call: TRBD2
clone_size: .
cdr3_nt: TGTGCCAGCAGCCTTCGGGGGGGAACGGCCAATGAGCAGTTCTTC
cdr3_aa: CASSLRGGTANEQFF

j_call: TRBJ2-1
v_call: TRBV7-9
d_call: TRBD2
clone_size: .
cdr3_nt: TGTGCCAGCAGCTCAGACGGCGGGAGGGCCAATAATGAGCAGTTCTTC
cdr3_aa: CASSSDGGRANNEQFF

j_call: TRBJ2-1
v_call: TRBV6-1
d_call: .
clone_size: .
cdr3_nt: TGTGCCAGCAGTGCCGAGTCTGCCCCTTCCTACAATGAGCAGTTCTTC
cdr3_aa: CASSAESAPSYNEQFF

j_call: TRBJ2-1
v_call: TRBV7-9
d_call: TRBD2
clone_size: .
cdr3_nt: TGTGCCAGCAGCCAGACTAGCGGGAGGGGCCGTTGGGAGAATGAGCAGTTCTTC
cdr3_aa: CASSQTSGRGRWENEQFF

j_call: TRBJ2-4
v_call: TRBV5-1
d_call: TRBD2
clone_size: .
cdr3_nt: TGCGCCAGCAGCTTGGGGGGGGGAGCCAAAAACATTCAGTACTTC
cdr3_aa: CASSLGGGAKNIQYF

j_call: TRBJ2-7
v_call: TRBV7-8
d_call: TRBD2
clone_size: once
cdr3_nt: TGTGCCAGCAGCTTAGGCGGGAGGGCCGGATACGAGCAGTACTTC
cdr3_aa: CASSLGGRAGYEQYF

j_call: TRBJ2-1
v_call: TRBV7-3
d_call: TRBD1
clone_size: .
cdr3_nt: TGTGCCAGCAGTCGACAGGGCGGTGAGCAGTTCTTC
cdr3_aa: CASSRQGGEQFF

j_call: TRBJ1-4
v_call: TRBV5-1
d_call: TRBD1
clone_size: .
cdr3_nt: TGCGCCAGCAGCTTGACAGGGGGCGAGGTTGGGGAAAAACTGTTTTTT
cdr3_aa: CASSLTGGEVGEKLFF

j_call: TRBJ1-2
v_call: TRBV4-1
d_call: TRBD1
clone_size: .
cdr3_nt: TGCGCCAGCAGCCCCACCTCGGGGACAGCTACTAACTATGGCTACACCTTC
cdr3_aa: CASSPTSGTATNYGYTF

j_call: TRBJ2-7
v_call: TRBV5-1
d_call: TRBD2
clone_size: .
cdr3_nt: TGCGCCAGCAGCTTGGGGACTAGTGGTGAGCAGTACTTC
cdr3_aa: CASSLGTSGEQYF

j_call: TRBJ1-2
v_call: TRBV2
d_call: .
clone_size: once
cdr3_nt: TGTGCCAGCAGTGATCGGGGGGCCGTCTATGGCTACACCTTC
cdr3_aa: CASSDRGAVYGYTF

j_call: TRBJ2-7
v_call: TRBV6-6
d_call: TRBD1
clone_size: .
cdr3_nt: TGTGCCAGCAGTTACCGGACAGGGGGGTATGAGCAGTACTTC
cdr3_aa: CASSYRTGGYEQYF

j_call: TRBJ2-3
v_call: TRBV27
d_call: TRBD2
clone_size: .
cdr3_nt: TGTGCCAGCAGTTTGGTAGGCCTAGCGGGAGATTCTGATACGCAGTATTTT
cdr3_aa: CASSLVGLAGDSDTQYF

j_call: TRBJ2-6
v_call: TRBV15
d_call: TRBD1
clone_size: once
cdr3_nt: TGTGCCACCAGCAGAGATAGAACAGGGGGAACTGGGGCCAACGTCCTGACTTTC
cdr3_aa: CATSRDRTGGTGANVLTF

j_call: TRBJ2-1
v_call: TRBV19
d_call: .
clone_size: .
cdr3_nt: TGTGCCAGTAGTATAAGGGACTCCTTTTTGTCCTACAATGAGCAGTTCTTC
cdr3_aa: CASSIRDSFLSYNEQFF

j_call: TRBJ2-3
v_call: TRBV28
d_call: .
clone_size: .
cdr3_nt: TGTGCCAGCAGGCCAACAGGGTACGGTACGCAGTATTTT
cdr3_aa: CASRPTGYGTQYF

j_call: TRBJ1-1
v_call: TRBV29-1
d_call: TRBD1
clone_size: .
cdr3_nt: TGCAGCGTTGAGGGGACAGGGGCCATTAACACTGAAGCTTTCTTT
cdr3_aa: CSVEGTGAINTEAFF

j_call: TRBJ1-2
v_call: TRBV4-2
d_call: TRBD1
clone_size: .
cdr3_nt: TGTGCCAGCTCGACCAGGACGACAGGGACCTTAGATGGCTACACCTTC
cdr3_aa: CASSTRTTGTLDGYTF

j_call: TRBJ2-1
v_call: TRBV4-2
d_call: TRBD2
clone_size: .
cdr3_nt: TGTGCCAGCAGCCAAGATCGGGAAGCGGGAGGATTCGACAATGAGCAGTTCTTC
cdr3_aa: CASSQDREAGGFDNEQFF

j_call: TRBJ1-1
v_call: TRBV28
d_call: .
clone_size: once
cdr3_nt: TGTGCCAGCAGTTCGCCGTCGGGGATGAACACTGAAGCTTTCTTT
cdr3_aa: CASSSPSGMNTEAFF

j_call: TRBJ2-3
v_call: TRBV19
d_call: .
clone_size: .
cdr3_nt: TGTGCCAGTAGTATTAGGGGAAATCCTAGCACAGATACGCAGTATTTT
cdr3_aa: CASSIRGNPSTDTQYF

j_call: TRBJ2-5
v_call: TRBV27
d_call: TRBD2
clone_size: .
cdr3_nt: TGTGCCAGCCGGACTAGCGGCCAAGAGACCCAGTACTTC
cdr3_aa: CASRTSGQETQYF